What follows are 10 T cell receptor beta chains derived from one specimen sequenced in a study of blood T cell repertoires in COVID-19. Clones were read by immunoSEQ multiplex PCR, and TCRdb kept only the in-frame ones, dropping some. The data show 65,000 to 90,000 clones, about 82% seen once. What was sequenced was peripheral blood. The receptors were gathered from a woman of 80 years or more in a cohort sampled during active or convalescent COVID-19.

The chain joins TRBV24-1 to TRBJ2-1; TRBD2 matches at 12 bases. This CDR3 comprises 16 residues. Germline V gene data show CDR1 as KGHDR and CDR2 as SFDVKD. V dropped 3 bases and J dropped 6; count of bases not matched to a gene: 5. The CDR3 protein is CATSDPGLAGINEQFF. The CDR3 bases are TGTGCCACCAGTGATCCCGGACTAGCGGGAATCAATGAGCAGTTCTTC.

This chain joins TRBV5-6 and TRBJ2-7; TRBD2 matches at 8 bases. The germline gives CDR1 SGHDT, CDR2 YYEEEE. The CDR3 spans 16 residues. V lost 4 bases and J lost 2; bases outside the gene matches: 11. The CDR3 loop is CASSPFTSGFTYEQYV. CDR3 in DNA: TGTGCCAGCAGCCCATTCACTAGCGGATTTACCTACGAGCAGTACGTC.

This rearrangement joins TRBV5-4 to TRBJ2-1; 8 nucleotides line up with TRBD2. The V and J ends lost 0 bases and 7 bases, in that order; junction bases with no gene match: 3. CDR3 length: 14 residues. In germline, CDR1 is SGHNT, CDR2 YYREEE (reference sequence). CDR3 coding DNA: TGTGCCAGCAGCTTGGCCGGGAGGGTTAATGAGCAGTTCTTC. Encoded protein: CASSLAGRVNEQFF.

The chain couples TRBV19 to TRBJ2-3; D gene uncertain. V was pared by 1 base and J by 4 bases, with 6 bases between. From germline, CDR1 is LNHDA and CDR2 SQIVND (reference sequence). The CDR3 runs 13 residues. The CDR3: CASSIVESDTQYF. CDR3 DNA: TGTGCCAGTAGTATAGTAGAGTCAGATACGCAGTATTTT.

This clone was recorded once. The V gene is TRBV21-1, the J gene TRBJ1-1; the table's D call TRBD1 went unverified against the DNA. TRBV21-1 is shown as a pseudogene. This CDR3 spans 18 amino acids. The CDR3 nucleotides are TGTGCCAGCCCTGGGAAGGGAACTTGGACAGAGGAGAACACTGAAGCTTTCTTT. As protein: CASPGKGTWTEENTEAFF.

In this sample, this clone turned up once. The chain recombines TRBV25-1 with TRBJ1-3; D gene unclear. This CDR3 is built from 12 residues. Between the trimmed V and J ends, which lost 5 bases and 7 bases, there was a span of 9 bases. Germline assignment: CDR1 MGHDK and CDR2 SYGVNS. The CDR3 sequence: CASSFSSNTIYF. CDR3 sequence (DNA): TGTGCCAGCAGTTTCTCAAGCAACACCATATATTTT.

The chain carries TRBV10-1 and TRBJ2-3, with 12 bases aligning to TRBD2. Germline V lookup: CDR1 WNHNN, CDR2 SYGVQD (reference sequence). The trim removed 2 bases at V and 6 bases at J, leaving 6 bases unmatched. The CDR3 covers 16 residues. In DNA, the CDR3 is TGCGCCAGCAGTGAGGAACTAGCGGGAGGTTCGGATACGCAGTATTTT. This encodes CASSEELAGGSDTQYF.

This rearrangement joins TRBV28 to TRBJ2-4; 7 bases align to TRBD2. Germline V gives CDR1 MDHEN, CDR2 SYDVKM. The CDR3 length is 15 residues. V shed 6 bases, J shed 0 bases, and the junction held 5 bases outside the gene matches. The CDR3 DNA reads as TGTGCCAGCAGCGGACTAGGACAAGCCAAAAACATTCAGTACTTC. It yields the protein CASSGLGQAKNIQYF.

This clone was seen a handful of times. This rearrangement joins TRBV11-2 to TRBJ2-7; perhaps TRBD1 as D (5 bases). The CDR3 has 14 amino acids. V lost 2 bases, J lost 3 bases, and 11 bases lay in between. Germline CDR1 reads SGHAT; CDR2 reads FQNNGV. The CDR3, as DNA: TGTGCCAGCAGCTTAAGGGGCCTACTCTACGAGCAGTACTTC. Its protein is CASSLRGLLYEQYF.

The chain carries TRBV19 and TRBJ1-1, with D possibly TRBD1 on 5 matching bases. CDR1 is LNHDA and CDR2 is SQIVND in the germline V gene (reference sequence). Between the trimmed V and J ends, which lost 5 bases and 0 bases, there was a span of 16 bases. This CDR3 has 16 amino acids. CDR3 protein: CASSLGARLLNTEAFF. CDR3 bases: TGTGCCAGTAGTCTAGGGGCACGTCTCTTGAACACTGAAGCTTTCTTT.